A single sample is the source of the 17 T cell receptor beta chains below, sequenced in a study of T cell repertoires in cytomegalovirus infection. TCRdb ran MiXCR on the reads and lists one entry per CDR3 protein. The sample has roughly 70,000 distinct CDR3 sequences; 20% to 25% are singletons. These TCRs' antigens remain unknown. Source: CD8+ T cells from cultured PBMCs, taken from culture after CMV antigen stimulation. Source of these receptors: a human donor in good health (CMV status not recorded). Some clones in this sample may be carry-over from other donors' samples.

In DNA, the CDR3 is TGTGCCAGCAGCTATTCTGACAGAACCTACGAGCAGTACTTC. This gives the protein CASSYSDRTYEQYF. The chain couples TRBV27 to TRBJ2-7; maybe TRBD1 (5 bases). This CDR3 region has 14 residues. The V end lost 6 bases, the J end lost 2 bases, and 14 bases lay between the germline ends. CDR1 and CDR2 (germline): MNHEY, SMNVEV (reference sequence).

This clonotype showed up just a few times. The gene calls are TRBV7-9 and TRBJ1-1; weak D call: TRBD1 (6 bases). In germline, CDR1 is SEHNR, CDR2 FQNEAQ (reference sequence). V was trimmed by 11 bases and J by 3 bases, leaving 16 bases between them. The length of the CDR3 is 13 residues. The CDR3 sequence: CAAKNEGDTEAFF. DNA for the CDR3: TGTGCCGCCAAAAACGAGGGGGACACTGAAGCTTTCTTT. The whole variable domain, filled in from reference TRBV7-9 and TRBJ1-1, reads DTGVSQNPRHKITKRGQNVTFRCDPISEHNRLYWYRQTLGQGPEFLTYFQNEAQLEKSRLLSDRFSAERPKGSFSTLEIQRTEQGDSAMYLCAAKNEGDTEAFFGQGTRLTVV.

This rearrangement joins TRBV4-1 to TRBJ2-1; D gene unclear. The V end was cut by 1 base, the J end by 9 bases, with 7 bases between. The CDR3 extends over 12 amino acids. CDR1 MGHRA and CDR2 YSYEKL come from the germline V gene. CDR3 DNA sequence: TGCGCCAGCAGCCAAGTCGAAGGTGAGCAGTTCTTC. Translation gives CASSQVEGEQFF.

The V gene is TRBV12-3 or TRBV12-4, the J gene TRBJ2-1, with 8 bases that match TRBD1. CDR3 length: 16 amino acids. V gave up 7 bases and J gave up 3 bases; unmatched junction bases: 11. The CDR3 is CASTGGEGVLYNEQFF. The DNA for the CDR3 is TGTGCCAGCACAGGGGGCGAAGGGGTTCTCTACAATGAGCAGTTCTTC.

This rearrangement joins TRBV7-2 to TRBJ1-6; no definite D call. The ends were cut back, 0 bases at V and 14 bases at J, with 8 bases in the middle. Germline CDR1 reads SGHTA; CDR2 reads FQGNSA. The CDR3 consists of 12 residues. This CDR3 is CASSLARGALHF. CDR3 nucleotides: TGTGCCAGCAGCTTAGCGCGGGGAGCCCTCCACTTT.

This chain links TRBV7-6 with TRBJ2-3, with 8 bases lining up with TRBD2. Trimming cost V 2 bases and J 1 base; bases outside gene matches: 2. CDR1 and CDR2 from the germline V gene are SGHVS and FNYEAQ. This CDR3 contains 15 residues. The CDR3 DNA is TGTGCCAGCAGCTTACAAGCGGGGGGCACAGATACGCAGTATTTT. This translates into CASSLQAGGTDTQYF. Using reference TRBV7-6 and TRBJ2-3 for the parts outside the CDR3, the full variable domain is GAGVSQSPRYKVTKRGQDVALRCDPISGHVSLYWYRQALGQGPEFLTYFNYEAQQDKSGLPNDRFSAERPEGSISTLTIQRTEQRDSAMYRCASSLQAGGTDTQYFGPGTRLTVL.

This clonotype was detected only a few times. The chain employs TRBV6-2 or TRBV6-3 and TRBJ2-3; 9 bases are shared with TRBD2. Germline assignment: CDR1 MNHEY and CDR2 SVGEGT. Trimming at V came to 4 bases and at J to 0 bases, leaving 14 bases not matched to a gene. There are 19 residues in the CDR3. CDR3 nucleotides: TGTGCCAGCAGTTTACTCATCAAATTAGCGGGAGAAAGCACAGATACGCAGTATTTT. Its protein is CASSLLIKLAGESTDTQYF.

The V gene is TRBV7-2, the J gene TRBJ2-3, with 12 bases identical to TRBD2. The ends lost 3 bases at V and 0 bases at J; junction bases unmatched: 4. Germline V CDR1 and CDR2: SGHTA, FQGNSA. The CDR3 spans 17 residues. The CDR3 here is CASSFPLAGGSTDTQYF. In nucleotides, the CDR3 is TGTGCCAGCAGCTTCCCACTAGCGGGGGGCAGCACAGATACGCAGTATTTT.

This clonotype was seen only a few times. V gene TRBV5-6 combines with J gene TRBJ2-2, with D unclear. Per the germline V gene, CDR1 is SGHDT and CDR2 is YYEEEE. V lost 4 bases, J lost 6 bases, and 7 bases lay in between. The CDR3 contains 12 residues. CDR3 loop: CASSPIAGELFF. The CDR3 coding sequence is TGTGCCAGCAGCCCAATAGCCGGGGAGCTGTTTTTT.

The rearrangement joins TRBV10-3 to TRBJ2-7; TRBD2 agrees at 8 bases. The length of the CDR3 is 16 residues. Trimming removed 6 bases from V and 4 bases from J; junction bases left unmatched: 14. Germline V gene lookup returns CDR1 ENHRY and CDR2 SYGVKD. In DNA form, the CDR3 reads TGTGCCATCAGCGAGAACCCGGTCGGGGGGGAGTACGAGCAGTACTTC. Translation gives CAISENPVGGEYEQYF.

The genes are TRBV5-1 and TRBJ1-2; D perhaps matches TRBD1 (5 bases). V lost 0 bases and J 5 bases, leaving 11 bases between the germline ends. In germline, CDR1 is SGHRS, CDR2 YFSETQ. This CDR3 is 14 amino acids long. CDR3 region: CASSLVVQGYGYTF. In DNA form, the CDR3 reads TGCGCCAGCAGCTTGGTGGTGCAGGGTTATGGCTACACCTTC.

This clonotype was observed a few times. J is TRBJ2-2 and V is TRBV12-3 or TRBV12-4; the D is unclear. V was trimmed by 4 bases and J by 8 bases, leaving 5 bases between them. This CDR3 has 11 amino acids. CDR3 nucleotide sequence: TGTGCCAGCAGTTCTTCTGGGGAGCTGTTTTTT. This gives the protein CASSSSGELFF.

The gene calls are TRBV6-5 and TRBJ1-1; D gene unclear. Trimming cost V 7 bases and J 0 bases, with 12 bases left between them. The CDR3 runs 14 residues. Germline loops: CDR1 MNHEY, CDR2 SVGAGI. This chain's CDR3 is CASTPDELNTEAFF. In DNA, the CDR3 is TGTGCCAGCACCCCAGATGAGCTGAACACTGAAGCTTTCTTT.

J is TRBJ1-2 and V is TRBV7-2; 7 bases map to TRBD1. J was trimmed by 8 bases and V by 4 bases; bases with no gene match: 7. Germline CDR1 and CDR2: SGHTA and FQGNSA. The CDR3 is 13 amino acids. The CDR3 sequence is CASSSMTGPGYTF. CDR3 nucleotide sequence: TGTGCCAGCAGCTCTATGACAGGGCCCGGCTACACCTTC.

This clonotype was counted only a few times. The chain combines TRBV6-5 with TRBJ2-1, with D unclear. The germline V gene has CDR1 MNHEY and CDR2 SVGAGI. Trimming took off 4 bases at V and 7 bases at J, with 14 bases between the two ends. The CDR3 is made up of 14 amino acids. CDR3 residues: CASSSRPLGNEQFF. The CDR3 DNA is TGTGCCAGCAGTTCCCGACCTCTTGGGAATGAGCAGTTCTTC.

This clonotype was observed many times. The chain is built from TRBV5-1 and TRBJ1-2; TRBD1 aligns across 7 bases. Germline V lookup: CDR1 SGHRS, CDR2 YFSETQ. This CDR3 has 14 amino acids. J gave up 6 bases and V 2 bases, and 7 bases lay outside the gene matches. CDR3 sequence (DNA): TGCGCCAGCAGCTTTTACAGGGGAGGTGATGGCTACACCTTC. Translating gives CASSFYRGGDGYTF.

This clonotype has a handful of counts. An end of the junction does not agree with germline; a read error may underlie this. The CDR3 bases are TGTGCTAGCAGCCTCCGCCCGAATTCACCCCTCCACTTT. It specifies CASSLRPNSPLHF. J is TRBJ1-6 and V is TRBV7-6; no reliable D call. The CDR3 length is 13 residues. Germline-derived CDR1 and CDR2 are SGHVS and FNYEAQ.